What follows describes a single T cell receptor beta chain. The entry originates in a study of shared clonotypes between healthy human individuals. The data were produced by immunoSEQ multiplex PCR, yet TCRdb's version contains in-frame clones alone and is incomplete. The data hold roughly 1,500,000 clones, with approximately 98% observed a single time. CDR3 size: 17 residues. The germline gives CDR1 PRHDT, CDR2 FYEKMQ (reference sequence). Trimming stripped 0 bases from V and 1 base from J, with 15 bases between. Sequenced sample: naive CD4+ T cells sorted from blood. As for subset: CD45RA+ positively selected. The TCR comes from a young man in good health. This chain links TRBV13 with TRBJ1-1; D is possibly TRBD1 (5 bases). Here the CDR3 DNA reads TGTGCCAGCAGCTTAGGCAATCGCAGGGCTAGGAACACTGAAGCTTTCTTT. It codes for CASSLGNRRARNTEAFF.